This passage covers 24 T cell receptor beta chains from one sample sequenced in a study of T cells in Graves' hyperthyroidism and ophthalmopathy. There were TCR beta CDR3 regions amplified from RNA transcripts. Using the HTBI primer set, a first-round RT-PCR was run on the TCR CDR3. Each CDR3 protein is one row after TCRdb ran MiXCR on the multiplex PCR reads. The data show 500,000 to 550,000 distinct CDR3 sequences, about a fifth seen once. Specimen: blood. The receptors were sampled from a young man with Graves' hyperthyroidism.

This clonotype has ten or more counts. V is TRBV5-1 and J is TRBJ2-5, with 7 nucleotides matching TRBD1. J was trimmed by 5 bases and V by 1 base; bases with no gene match: 8. Germline lookup yields CDR1 SGHRS and CDR2 YFSETQ. This CDR3 has 15 amino acids. This CDR3 is CASSLLQGVMETQYF. The CDR3 nucleotides read TGCGCCAGCAGCTTGCTGCAGGGGGTAATGGAGACCCAGTACTTC.

This clonotype was detected many times. The J gene is TRBJ2-5, the V gene TRBV11-2; the match to TRBD2 covers 10 bases. CDR1 and CDR2 (germline): SGHAT, FQNNGV. This CDR3 contains 15 residues. This CDR3 reads CATVSSGGMEETQYF. The CDR3 DNA follows: TGTGCGACGGTTTCTAGCGGGGGTATGGAAGAGACCCAGTACTTC.

This clonotype has a count of ten or more. V gene TRBV6-1 combines with J gene TRBJ1-1; 7 bases map to TRBD1. CDR3 size: 13 residues. The germline V gene has CDR1 MNHNS and CDR2 SASEGT. J gave up 4 bases and V 3 bases, and 2 bases lay outside the gene matches. DNA of the CDR3: TGTGCCAGCAGTGATCAGGGGGGCACTGAAGCTTTCTTT. Translation: CASSDQGGTEAFF.

This clonotype has a count of ten or more. The J gene is TRBJ1-2, the V gene TRBV20-1, with D hard to call. Trimming took 4 bases from V and 2 from J, leaving 14 bases between them. The germline V gene encodes CDR1 DFQATT and CDR2 SNEGSKA (reference sequence). This CDR3 is built from 14 residues. DNA for the CDR3: TGCAGTGCTACCGGGATTCCAGGCAACTATGGCTACACCTTC. Its protein product is CSATGIPGNYGYTF.

This clonotype was seen a few times. One end of the junction does not line up with germline, which may come from a read error. The rearrangement links TRBV7-2 to TRBJ2-2; either TRBD1 or TRBD2 may supply D (5 bases each). Germline CDR1 and CDR2: SGHTA and FQGNSA. The CDR3 covers 13 residues. The CDR3 region is CASSWGTTGEPFF. CDR3 sequence (DNA): TGTGCCAGCAGCTGGGGGACCACCGGGGAGCCGTTTTTT.

This clonotype was observed many times. The chain employs TRBV6-1 and TRBJ1-5; the match to TRBD1 covers 7 bases. Germline loops: CDR1 MNHNS, CDR2 SASEGT. J gave up 0 bases and V 4 bases, and 9 bases lay outside the gene matches. This CDR3 has 17 residues. The CDR3, as DNA: TGTGCCAGCAGTGCAGTCGGGACAGTCTATAGCAATCAGCCCCAGCATTTT. It encodes CASSAVGTVYSNQPQHF.

This rearrangement joins TRBV28 to TRBJ1-1; 8 bases line up with TRBD1. This CDR3 has 15 amino acids. V lost 7 bases to trimming and J lost 7 bases; unmatched junction nucleotides: 14. Germline lookup yields CDR1 MDHEN and CDR2 SYDVKM. CDR3 loop: CASTSTGGPGREAFF. The CDR3 region has the DNA TGTGCCAGCACCTCCACAGGGGGTCCAGGGCGTGAAGCTTTCTTT. The complete variable domain, with remaining parts taken from reference TRBV28 and TRBJ1-1, reads DVKVTQSSRYLVKRTGEKVFLECVQDMDHENMFWYRQDPGLGLRLIYFSYDVKMKEKGDIPEGYSVSREKKERFSLILESASTNQTSMYLCASTSTGGPGREAFFGQGTRLTVV.

The CDR3 sequence is CASSDSPTGAYGYTF. The CDR3 DNA reads TGCGCCAGCAGCGACTCCCCCACAGGGGCCTATGGCTACACCTTC. The chain has TRBV5-1 and TRBJ1-2; TRBD1 agrees at 7 bases. Germline V gene lookup returns CDR1 SGHRS and CDR2 YFSETQ. J lost 4 bases, V lost 4 bases, and 10 bases had no gene match. CDR3 size: 15 residues.

This clonotype was detected ten times or more. The gene calls are TRBV7-3 and TRBJ2-7; D may be TRBD1 or TRBD2 (5 bases each). Trimming left V 1 base short and J 2 bases short, with 27 bases between. CDR1 and CDR2 from the germline V gene are SGHTA and FQGTGA. The CDR3 extends over 20 amino acids. CDR3 DNA: TGTGCCAGCAGCTTAAGGGGCGTCGTGGTCCCCGGGGAAAGCGCCTACGAGCAGTACTTC. Its protein is CASSLRGVVVPGESAYEQYF.

This clonotype appeared many times. This chain joins TRBV7-9 and TRBJ1-1; D uncertain. Germline V gene lookup returns CDR1 SEHNR and CDR2 FQNEAQ (reference sequence). V was shortened by 3 bases and J by 8 bases, with 10 bases between the two germline ends. This CDR3 is 12 amino acids long. CDR3 region: CASSLIWVEAFF. Here the CDR3 DNA reads TGTGCCAGCAGCTTGATTTGGGTGGAAGCTTTCTTT.

This clonotype has a count of ten or more. The chain is built from TRBV12-3 or TRBV12-4 and TRBJ1-1, with D hard to call. This CDR3 is 12 amino acids long. Trimming shortened V by 2 bases and J by 10 bases, and 11 bases separated the two germline ends. The CDR3 loop reads CASSLTNRGAFF. DNA of the CDR3: TGTGCCAGCAGTTTAACGAACCGGGGAGCTTTCTTT.

The genes are TRBV2 and TRBJ2-6; TRBD1 aligns across 7 bases. From germline, CDR1 is SNHLY and CDR2 FYNNEI. Unmatched junction bases numbered 3, after V lost 8 bases and J lost 2 bases. This CDR3 contains 14 residues. Written as DNA, the CDR3 is TGTGCCAGCTCCGGGACAGCTGGGGCCAACGTCCTGACTTTC. The encoded protein is CASSGTAGANVLTF.

This clonotype was seen ten or more times. The genes are TRBV12-3 or TRBV12-4 and TRBJ2-2, with D possibly TRBD1 on 5 matching bases. Trimming left V 3 bases short and J 1 base short, with 9 bases between. The CDR3 sequence is 15 residues long. For the CDR3, the DNA is TGTGCCAGCAGTTTCCAGGGTCTGAACACCGGGGAGCTGTTTTTT. It is translated as CASSFQGLNTGELFF.

This clonotype was recorded many times. This rearrangement joins TRBV12-3 or TRBV12-4 to TRBJ1-2; D might be TRBD1 (6 bases). The CDR3 spans 12 residues. Trimming took off 6 bases at V and 5 bases at J, with 10 bases between the two ends. DNA for the CDR3: TGTGCCAGCAGGGGACAAGATTATGGCTACACCTTC. Amino acid sequence: CASRGQDYGYTF.

V usage is TRBV20-1 and J usage is TRBJ2-7, with 11 bases lining up with TRBD1. CDR3 length equals 13 residues. The V gene's germline CDR1 is DFQATT and CDR2 SNEGSKA (reference sequence). Unmatched junction bases numbered 1, after V lost 2 bases and J lost 4 bases. The CDR3 here is CSARRDRGYEQYF. In DNA form, the CDR3 reads TGCAGTGCTAGACGGGACAGGGGGTACGAGCAGTACTTC.

The chain recombines TRBV19 with TRBJ1-5; D gene uncertain. Germline V lookup: CDR1 LNHDA, CDR2 SQIVND (reference sequence). V was trimmed by 7 bases and J by 1 base, leaving 11 bases between them. The CDR3 is 14 amino acids. CDR3 residues: CASNRGRSNQPQHF. Written as DNA, the CDR3 is TGTGCCAGTAATCGTGGACGGAGCAATCAGCCCCAGCATTTT.

This clonotype was picked up many times. The V call is TRBV6-2 or TRBV6-3, the J call TRBJ2-6, with TRBD1 identical over 8 bases. The trim removed 6 bases at V and 0 bases at J, leaving 10 bases unmatched. CDR3 size: 18 residues. CDR1 and CDR2 (germline): MNHEY, SVGEGT. CDR3 sequence reads: CASSPLGTGRSGANVLTF. Written as DNA, the CDR3 is TGTGCCAGCAGCCCCCTCGGGACAGGCCGCTCTGGGGCCAACGTCCTGACTTTC.

This clonotype was counted many times. V and J are TRBV6-2 or TRBV6-3 and TRBJ1-5; the D gene is possibly TRBD1 (5 bases). This CDR3 is built from 14 residues. The ends were cut back, 7 bases at V and 1 base at J, with 11 bases in the middle. Germline V lookup: CDR1 MNHEY, CDR2 SVGEGT. In nucleotides, the CDR3 is TGTGCCAGCAAGCGGGACGCCAGCAATCAGCCCCAGCATTTT. Encoded protein: CASKRDASNQPQHF.

Many counts were recorded for this clonotype. The chain has TRBV6-1 and TRBJ1-1; D perhaps matches TRBD1 (5 bases). This CDR3 is 12 amino acids long. The germline V gene encodes CDR1 MNHNS and CDR2 SASEGT. Trimming shortened V by 4 bases and J by 5 bases, and 8 bases separated the two germline ends. This CDR3 is CASSVRGTEAFF. CDR3 in DNA: TGTGCCAGCAGTGTGCGGGGGACTGAAGCTTTCTTT.

The chain joins TRBV15 to TRBJ1-2; D gene uncertain. The CDR3 loop spans 14 amino acids. CDR1 is LNHNV, CDR2 YYDKDF, per germline (reference sequence). Trimming left V 1 base short and J 8 bases short, with 14 bases between. The CDR3 nucleotides read TGTGCCACCAGCAGAGGACGGGAAGGCATGGGCTACACCTTC. It encodes CATSRGREGMGYTF.

This clonotype showed up many times. The J gene is TRBJ1-3, the V gene TRBV6-1; D ambiguous. The CDR3 totals 14 residues. The germline gives CDR1 MNHNS, CDR2 SASEGT. V was clipped by 6 bases and J by 3 bases, with 12 bases between them. Written as DNA, the CDR3 is TGTGCCAGCAGCGCCTCTTCGAATGGAAACACCATATATTTT. Amino acids: CASSASSNGNTIYF.

This clonotype came up many times. The chain couples TRBV2 to TRBJ1-5; D perhaps matches TRBD1 (5 bases). The V end lost 8 bases, the J end lost 8 bases, and 7 bases lay between the germline ends. Germline assignment: CDR1 SNHLY and CDR2 FYNNEI. The CDR3 loop spans 10 amino acids. CDR3 in amino acids: CASGGEPQHF. The CDR3 region has the DNA TGTGCCAGCGGGGGGGAGCCCCAGCATTTT.

This clonotype appeared many times. This rearrangement joins TRBV5-1 to TRBJ1-5; possible D gene TRBD1, 6 bases. Trimming left V 2 bases short and J 8 bases short, with 11 bases between. The CDR3 is 13 amino acids. Germline lookup yields CDR1 SGHRS and CDR2 YFSETQ. The CDR3 DNA sequence: TGCGCCAGCAGCTTAGGGGGTGAAGAGCCCCAGCATTTT. Translation: CASSLGGEEPQHF. The variable domain in full, completed from reference TRBV5-1 and TRBJ1-5, reads KAGVTQTPRYLIKTRGQQVTLSCSPISGHRSVSWYQQTPGQGLQFLFEYFSETQRNKGNFPGRFSGRQFSNSRSEMNVSTLELGDSALYLCASSLGGEEPQHFGDGTRLSIL.

In its sample, this clonotype was seen many times. Here the CDR3 DNA reads TGCGCCAGCATGGACAGGTTTAAAGGGTCCTATCAGCCCCAGCATTTT. Translating it yields CASMDRFKGSYQPQHF. The chain carries TRBV10-2 and TRBJ1-5; 7 nucleotides align to TRBD1. The germline V gene has CDR1 WSHSY and CDR2 SAAADI. Unmatched junction bases numbered 14, after V lost 7 bases and J lost 5 bases. This CDR3 has 16 residues.